The sequence of this TCR beta chain was determined in a study of T cells in Graves' hyperthyroidism and ophthalmopathy. Germline CDR1 and CDR2: SGHDN and FVKESK. Deletions cut 4 bases from V and 0 bases from J, with 19 bases between. This CDR3 has 17 amino acids. Amplification yielded TCR beta CDR3 regions, with RNA transcripts as the source. Initially, a first-round RT-PCR of the TCR CDR3 employed the HTBI primer set. TCRdb independently ran MiXCR on the multiplex PCR reads; one entry per CDR3 protein. Among approximately 560,000 distinct CDR3 sequences listed, about 45% were seen once. The chain carries TRBV14 and TRBJ2-7; no reliable D call. The sequenced sample was peripheral blood or thyroid tissue (not recorded which). The sequence came from a woman aged 18-29 years with Graves' hyperthyroidism. CDR3 in amino acids: CASSRGALRKTSYEQYF. In DNA form, the CDR3 reads TGTGCCAGCAGCCGCGGTGCTCTACGAAAGACCTCCTACGAGCAGTACTTC.